The next 7 T cell receptor beta chains were all read from a single sample in a study of human T cells and chemical hapten exposure. MiXCR, run by TCRdb on the 5' RACE reads, gives a single entry per CDR3 protein. The top ten clones hold around 2.8% of a sample with fewer than 150,000 distinct CDR3 sequences, around 20% of them seen once. Unfractionated whole blood was the source of the extracted total RNA. All receptors come from a human donor in good health.

The chain is built from TRBV12-3 or TRBV12-4 and TRBJ1-2, with TRBD1 matching over 7 bases. V shed 6 bases and J 0 bases; nucleotides not matched to a gene: 4. The CDR3 contains 14 residues. The CDR3 protein is CASRGTATNYGYTF. The CDR3 bases are TGTGCCAGCAGGGGGACAGCGACTAACTATGGCTACACCTTC.

The V call is TRBV7-2, the J call TRBJ1-3; D gene unclear. The CDR3 runs 17 residues. Germline lookup yields CDR1 SGHTA and CDR2 FQGNSA. V lost 1 base to trimming and J lost 0 bases, with 13 bases between them. CDR3 bases: TGTGCCAGCAGCTTAGTGTGGGCACGGAACTCTGGAAACACCATATATTTT. It codes for CASSLVWARNSGNTIYF.

This clonotype was detected a few times. V usage is TRBV7-9 and J usage is TRBJ2-6, with D unclear. V gave up 3 bases and J gave up 0 bases, with 9 bases separating them. The CDR3 runs 16 residues. The germline V gene encodes CDR1 SEHNR and CDR2 FQNEAQ (reference sequence). The CDR3 DNA sequence: TGTGCCAGCAGCTTCTTATCCGCCTCTGGGGCCAACGTCCTGACTTTC. Its protein product is CASSFLSASGANVLTF. The full variable domain, its missing parts supplied by reference TRBV7-9 and TRBJ2-6, is DTGVSQNPRHKITKRGQNVTFRCDPISEHNRLYWYRQTLGQGPEFLTYFQNEAQLEKSRLLSDRFSAERPKGSFSTLEIQRTEQGDSAMYLCASSFLSASGANVLTFGAGSRLTVL.

There are a few counts of this clonotype. The genes are TRBV28 and TRBJ2-7; D is unresolved. CDR1 MDHEN and CDR2 SYDVKM come from the germline V gene. This CDR3 is built from 13 residues. The germline V and J ends were trimmed by 6 bases and 4 bases, with 13 bases remaining between them. The CDR3 here is CASSPPTRYEQYF. The CDR3 DNA reads TGTGCCAGCAGCCCTCCAACGAGGTACGAGCAGTACTTC.

V usage is TRBV10-3 and J usage is TRBJ2-1; TRBD2 agrees at 7 bases. CDR3 size: 12 residues. Per germline, CDR1 ENHRY and CDR2 SYGVKD. The V segment lost 2 bases and the J segment 12 bases; nucleotides outside the gene matches: 4. In nucleotides, the CDR3 is TGTGCCATCAGTGAGGGGACTACAGCGCAGTTCTTC. The encoded protein is CAISEGTTAQFF.

This clonotype turned up a few times. The chain couples TRBV6-5 to TRBJ2-1; D possibly corresponds to TRBD1 (5 bases). V dropped 6 bases and J dropped 11 bases, with 11 bases sitting between them. The CDR3 length is 11 residues. Germline CDR1 MNHEY, CDR2 SVGAGI. The CDR3 loop is CASSRDSKQFF. The CDR3 bases are TGTGCCAGCAGCCGAGACAGCAAGCAGTTCTTC.

The chain is built from TRBV10-3 and TRBJ2-6; TRBD2 matches 8 bases. The CDR3 has 13 amino acids. With 5 bases clipped from V and 12 bases from J, the junction kept 6 bases outside the gene matches. Germline CDR1 reads ENHRY; CDR2 reads SYGVKD. Here the CDR3 reads CAISTAGRGVLTF. CDR3 sequence (DNA): TGTGCCATCAGTACCGCCGGGAGGGGCGTCCTGACTTTC.